This TCR beta chain was sequenced for a study of T cell clonality in common variable immunodeficiency. The study, taken as a whole, reports: Fewer deletions and N-nucleotide insertions were reportedly seen in common variable immunodeficiency TCR beta sequences.

Germline V gives CDR1 LNHDA, CDR2 SQIVND (reference sequence). V lost 0 bases and J lost 3, with 20 bases in between. This CDR3 spans 18 amino acids. This clone occurred a few times. Antigen unknown. The missing CDR3 end, 3 residues past where the read stops, is filled in from the germline J gene. The data were produced by immunoSEQ multiplex PCR, yet TCRdb's version contains in-frame clones alone and is incomplete. The sample presents tens of thousands of clones, none singletons. CVID meant reduced serum IgG, IgA and/or IgM plus specific antibody deficiency. The CVID group had about 14 females and roughly 30 males, mean age approximately 40. Blood samples were heparinized, about 5 to 9 ml per donor.

Sequencing was carried out using peripheral blood mononuclear cells. The chain carries TRBV19 and TRBJ2-5; D could derive from TRBD1 or TRBD2 (6 bases each). This sequence was found in a human donor with common variable immunodeficiency. CDR3 sequence: CASSIELYGGGNKETQYF. The CDR3 bases that were read are TGTGCCAGTAGTATAGAACTCTACGGAGGGGGTAATAAAGAGACC.